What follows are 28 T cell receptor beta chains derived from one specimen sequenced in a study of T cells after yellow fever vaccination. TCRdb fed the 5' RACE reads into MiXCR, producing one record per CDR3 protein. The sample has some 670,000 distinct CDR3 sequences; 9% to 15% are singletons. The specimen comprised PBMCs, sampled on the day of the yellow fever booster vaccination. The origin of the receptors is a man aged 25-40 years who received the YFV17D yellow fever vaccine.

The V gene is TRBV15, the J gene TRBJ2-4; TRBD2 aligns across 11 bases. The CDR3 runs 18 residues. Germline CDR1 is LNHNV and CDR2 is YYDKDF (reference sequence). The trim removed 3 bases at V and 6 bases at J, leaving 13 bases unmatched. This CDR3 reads CATSSSNLAGGKGNIQYF. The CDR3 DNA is TGTGCCACCAGCAGCAGTAACTTAGCGGGAGGGAAGGGAAACATTCAGTACTTC.

The CDR3 protein is CSAKDRGIIYGYTF. CDR3 nucleotide sequence: TGCAGTGCTAAAGACAGGGGTATCATCTATGGCTACACCTTC. The V call is TRBV20-1, the J call TRBJ1-2; 8 bases are a match to TRBD1. The CDR3 extends over 14 amino acids. The V gene's germline CDR1 is DFQATT and CDR2 SNEGSKA (reference sequence). After removal of 4 bases from V and 4 bases from J, the junction contained 8 bases not matched to a gene.

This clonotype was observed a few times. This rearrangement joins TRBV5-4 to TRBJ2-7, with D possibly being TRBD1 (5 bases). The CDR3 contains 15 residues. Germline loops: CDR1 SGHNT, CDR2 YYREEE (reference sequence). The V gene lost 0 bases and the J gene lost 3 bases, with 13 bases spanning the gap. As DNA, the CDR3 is TGTGCCAGCAGCTTGGATGCAGGGCCAGGCTACGAGCAGTACTTC. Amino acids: CASSLDAGPGYEQYF.

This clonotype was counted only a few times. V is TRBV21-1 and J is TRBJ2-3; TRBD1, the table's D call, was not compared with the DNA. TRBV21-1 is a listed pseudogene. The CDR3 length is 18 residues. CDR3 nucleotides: TGTGCCAGCAGCAAAAGGCCGGGGGGAATGTCTAGCACAGATACGCAGTATTTT. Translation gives CASSKRPGGMSSTDTQYF.

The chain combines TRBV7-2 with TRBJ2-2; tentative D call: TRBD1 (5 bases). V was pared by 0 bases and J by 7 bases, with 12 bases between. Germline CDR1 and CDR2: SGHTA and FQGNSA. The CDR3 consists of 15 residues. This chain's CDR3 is CASSLAGRYVGELFF. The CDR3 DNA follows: TGTGCCAGCAGCTTAGCGGGGCGGTACGTCGGGGAGCTGTTTTTT.

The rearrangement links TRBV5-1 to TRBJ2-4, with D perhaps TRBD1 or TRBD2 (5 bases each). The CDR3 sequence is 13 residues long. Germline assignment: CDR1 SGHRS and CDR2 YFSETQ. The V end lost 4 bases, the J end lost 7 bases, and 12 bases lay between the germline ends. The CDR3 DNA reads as TGCGCCAGCAGCCAGGGAGAGTTGAACATTCAGTACTTC. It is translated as CASSQGELNIQYF.

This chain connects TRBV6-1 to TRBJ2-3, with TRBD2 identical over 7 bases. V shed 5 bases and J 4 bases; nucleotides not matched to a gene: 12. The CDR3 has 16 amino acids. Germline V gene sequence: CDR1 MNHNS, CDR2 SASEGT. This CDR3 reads CASSPGGGLGADTQYF. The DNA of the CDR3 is TGTGCCAGCAGTCCGGGGGGTGGGCTCGGTGCAGATACGCAGTATTTT.

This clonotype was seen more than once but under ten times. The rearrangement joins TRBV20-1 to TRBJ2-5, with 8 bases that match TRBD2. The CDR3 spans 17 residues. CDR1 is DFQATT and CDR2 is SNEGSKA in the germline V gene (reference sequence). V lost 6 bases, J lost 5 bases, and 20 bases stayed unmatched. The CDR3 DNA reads TGCAGTGCCTGGGGATACATCGGACTAGCCGAGTTTGAGACCCAGTACTTC. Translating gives CSAWGYIGLAEFETQYF.

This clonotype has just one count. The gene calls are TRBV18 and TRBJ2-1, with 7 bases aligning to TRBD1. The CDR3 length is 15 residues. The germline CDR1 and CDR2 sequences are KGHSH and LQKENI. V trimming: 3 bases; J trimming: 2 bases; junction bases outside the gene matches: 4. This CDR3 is CASSPLQGTYNEQFF. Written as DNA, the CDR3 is TGTGCCAGCTCACCCCTACAGGGGACCTACAATGAGCAGTTCTTC.

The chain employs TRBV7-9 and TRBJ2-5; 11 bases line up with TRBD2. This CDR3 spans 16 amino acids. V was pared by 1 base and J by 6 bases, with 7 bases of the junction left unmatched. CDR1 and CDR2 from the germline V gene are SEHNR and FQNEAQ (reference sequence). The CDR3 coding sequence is TGTGCCAGCAGCTTAGTGACTAGCGGGAAGCTGCAGACCCAGTACTTC. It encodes CASSLVTSGKLQTQYF.

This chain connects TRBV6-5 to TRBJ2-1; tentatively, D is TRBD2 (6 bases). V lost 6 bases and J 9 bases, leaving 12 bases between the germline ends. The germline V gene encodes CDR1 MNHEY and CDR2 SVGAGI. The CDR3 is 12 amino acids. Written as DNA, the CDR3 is TGTGCCAGCAGGGACCTGGAGGGTGAGCAGTTCTTC. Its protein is CASRDLEGEQFF.

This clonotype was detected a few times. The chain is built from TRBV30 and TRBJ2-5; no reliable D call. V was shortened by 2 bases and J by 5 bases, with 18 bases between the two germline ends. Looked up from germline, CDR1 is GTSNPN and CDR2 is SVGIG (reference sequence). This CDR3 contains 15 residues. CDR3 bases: TGTGCCTGGAGTAACTTTTATGTGGTAACGGAGACCCAGTACTTC. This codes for CAWSNFYVVTETQYF.

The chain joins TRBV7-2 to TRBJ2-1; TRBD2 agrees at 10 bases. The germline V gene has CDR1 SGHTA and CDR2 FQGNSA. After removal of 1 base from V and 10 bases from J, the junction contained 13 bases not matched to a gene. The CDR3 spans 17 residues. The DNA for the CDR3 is TGTGCCAGCAGCTTAGTCCCCACTAGCGGGATGGCAGGGGAGCAGTTCTTC. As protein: CASSLVPTSGMAGEQFF.

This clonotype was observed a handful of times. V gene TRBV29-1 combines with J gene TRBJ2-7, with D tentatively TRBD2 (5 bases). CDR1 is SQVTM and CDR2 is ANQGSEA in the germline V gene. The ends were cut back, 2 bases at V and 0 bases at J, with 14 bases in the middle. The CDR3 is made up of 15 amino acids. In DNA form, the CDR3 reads TGCAGCGTTGAAACCGAGGGCAGATACTCCTACGAGCAGTACTTC. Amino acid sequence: CSVETEGRYSYEQYF.

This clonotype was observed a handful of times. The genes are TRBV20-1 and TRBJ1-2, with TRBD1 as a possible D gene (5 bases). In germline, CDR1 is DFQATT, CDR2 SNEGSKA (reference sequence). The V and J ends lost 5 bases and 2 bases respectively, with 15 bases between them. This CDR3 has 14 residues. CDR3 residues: CSAGRGRENYGYTF. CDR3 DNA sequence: TGCAGTGCTGGTCGGGGACGGGAGAACTATGGCTACACCTTC.

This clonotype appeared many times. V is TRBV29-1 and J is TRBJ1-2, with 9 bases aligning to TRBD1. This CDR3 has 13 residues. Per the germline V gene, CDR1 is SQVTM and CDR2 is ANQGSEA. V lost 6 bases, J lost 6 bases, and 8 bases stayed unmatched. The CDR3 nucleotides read TGCAGCGTCGGGGGGACAGGGTCGGATGGCTACACCTTC. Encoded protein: CSVGGTGSDGYTF.

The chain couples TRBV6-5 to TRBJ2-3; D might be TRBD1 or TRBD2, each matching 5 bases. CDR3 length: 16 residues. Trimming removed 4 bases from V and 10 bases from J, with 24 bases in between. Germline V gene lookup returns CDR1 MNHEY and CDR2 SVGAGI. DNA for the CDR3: TGTGCCAGCAGTTCCTATCTAGCCTCCGGTCGAGGGGCGCAGTATTTT. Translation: CASSSYLASGRGAQYF.

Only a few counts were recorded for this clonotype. The CDR3 DNA follows: TGTGCCAGTAAACAGGGAAATAGTAATTCACCCCTCCACTTT. Amino acids: CASKQGNSNSPLHF. The J gene is TRBJ1-6, the V gene TRBV5-4; D might be TRBD1 (6 bases). The CDR3 is 14 amino acids. V lost 8 bases to trimming and J lost 6 bases, with 15 bases between them. The germline V gene has CDR1 SGHNT and CDR2 YYREEE (reference sequence). The full variable domain, in which reference TRBV5-4 and TRBJ1-6 provide the parts outside the CDR3, is ETGVTQSPTHLIKTRGQQVTLRCSSQSGHNTVSWYQQALGQGPQFIFQYYREEENGRGNFPPRFSGLQFPNYSSELNVNALELDDSALYLCASKQGNSNSPLHFGNGTRLTVT.

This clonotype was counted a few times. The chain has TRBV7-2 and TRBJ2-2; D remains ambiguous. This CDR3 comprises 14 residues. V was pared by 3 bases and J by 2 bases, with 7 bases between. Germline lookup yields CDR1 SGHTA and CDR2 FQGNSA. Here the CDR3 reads CASSFQYNTGELFF. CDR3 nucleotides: TGTGCCAGCAGCTTCCAGTACAACACCGGGGAGCTGTTTTTT.

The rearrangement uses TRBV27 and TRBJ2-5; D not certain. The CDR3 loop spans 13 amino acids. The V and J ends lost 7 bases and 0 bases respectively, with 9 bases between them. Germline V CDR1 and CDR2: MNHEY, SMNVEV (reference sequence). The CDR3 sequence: CASKQIHQETQYF. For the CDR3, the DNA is TGTGCCAGCAAGCAGATCCACCAAGAGACCCAGTACTTC.

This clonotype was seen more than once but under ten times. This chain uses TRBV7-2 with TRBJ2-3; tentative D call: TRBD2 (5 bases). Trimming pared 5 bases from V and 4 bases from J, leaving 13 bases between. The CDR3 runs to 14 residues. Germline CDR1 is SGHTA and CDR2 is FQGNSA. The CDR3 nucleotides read TGTGCCAGCAGCACGCTAGGAGGCCCAGATACGCAGTATTTT. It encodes CASSTLGGPDTQYF.

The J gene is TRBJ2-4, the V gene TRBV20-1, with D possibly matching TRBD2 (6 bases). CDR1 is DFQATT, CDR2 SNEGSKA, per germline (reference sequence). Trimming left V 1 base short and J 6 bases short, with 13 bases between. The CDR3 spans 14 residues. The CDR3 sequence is CSARAREEVNIQYF. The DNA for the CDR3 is TGCAGTGCTAGAGCGAGGGAGGAGGTAAACATTCAGTACTTC.

The CDR3, as DNA: TGTGCCAGCAGTTTGATCGGGGCCGGGGCTAACTATGGCTACACCTTC. It specifies CASSLIGAGANYGYTF. This chain links TRBV28 with TRBJ1-2; maybe TRBD1 (5 bases). This CDR3 is built from 16 residues. Trimming pared 3 bases from V and 0 bases from J, leaving 14 bases between. The germline V gene encodes CDR1 MDHEN and CDR2 SYDVKM.

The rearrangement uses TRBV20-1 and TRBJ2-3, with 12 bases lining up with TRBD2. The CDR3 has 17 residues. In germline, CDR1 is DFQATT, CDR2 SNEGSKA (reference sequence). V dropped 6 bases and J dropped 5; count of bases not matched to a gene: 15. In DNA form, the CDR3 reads TGCAGTGCAAACAGACTAGCGGGAGTGGTATTGGAAGATACGCAGTATTTT. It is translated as CSANRLAGVVLEDTQYF.

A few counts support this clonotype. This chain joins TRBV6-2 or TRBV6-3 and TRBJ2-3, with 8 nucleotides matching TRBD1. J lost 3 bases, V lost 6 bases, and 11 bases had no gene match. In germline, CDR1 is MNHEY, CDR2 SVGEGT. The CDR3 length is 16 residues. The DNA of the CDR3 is TGTGCCAGCAGAGGCCGACAGGGGATTGGGACAGATACGCAGTATTTT. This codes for CASRGRQGIGTDTQYF.

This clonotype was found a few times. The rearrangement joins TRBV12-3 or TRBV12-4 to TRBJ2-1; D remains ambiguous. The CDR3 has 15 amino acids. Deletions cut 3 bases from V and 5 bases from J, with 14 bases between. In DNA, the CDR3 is TGTGCCAGCAGTTTCCCGGAAGCCAGCCACAATGAGCAGTTCTTC. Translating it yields CASSFPEASHNEQFF.

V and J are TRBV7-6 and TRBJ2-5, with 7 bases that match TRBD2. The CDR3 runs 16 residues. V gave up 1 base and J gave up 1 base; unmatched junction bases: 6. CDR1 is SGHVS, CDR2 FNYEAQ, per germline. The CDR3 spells CASSLVGGSGQETQYF. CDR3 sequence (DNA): TGTGCCAGCAGCTTAGTCGGCGGGAGTGGCCAAGAGACCCAGTACTTC.

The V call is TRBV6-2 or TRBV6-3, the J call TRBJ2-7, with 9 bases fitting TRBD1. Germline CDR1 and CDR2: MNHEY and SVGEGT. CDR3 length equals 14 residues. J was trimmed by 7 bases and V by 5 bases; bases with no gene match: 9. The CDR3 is CASSPGTGPREQYF. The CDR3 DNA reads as TGTGCCAGCAGTCCCGGGACAGGGCCCAGGGAGCAGTACTTC.